What follows are 26 T cell receptor beta chains derived from one specimen sequenced in a study of CD8 T cells in ankylosing spondylitis. Study-level results: Seven to nine highly homologous variants made up a TCR beta motif that seemed to typify ankylosing spondylitis blood.

Each CDR3 protein gets one entry after TCRdb re-called the 5' RACE reads with MiXCR. The profile shows about 440,000 distinct CDR3 sequences, more than 15% of them singletons. These receptors are not linked to any known antigen. The specimen sequenced was blood, either unsorted or a sorted T cell fraction (not recorded which). The receptors were gathered from a male donor with ankylosing spondylitis.

This clonotype has a handful of counts. This sequence joins TRBV24-1 and TRBJ1-5; perhaps TRBD1 as D (5 bases). The CDR3 loop spans 13 amino acids. Germline CDR1 is KGHDR and CDR2 is SFDVKD. Trimming took 7 bases from V and 3 from J, leaving 9 bases between them. CDR3 sequence reads: CATSRGVNQPQHF. CDR3 nucleotides: TGTGCCACCAGCCGGGGGGTCAATCAGCCCCAGCATTTT.

This clonotype has a handful of counts. The chain recombines TRBV24-1 with TRBJ2-4, with D possibly being TRBD1 or TRBD2 (5 bases each). V was clipped by 2 bases and J by 0 bases, with 7 bases between them. The germline CDR1 and CDR2 sequences are KGHDR and SFDVKD. The CDR3 consists of 15 residues. In DNA, the CDR3 is TGTGCCACCAGTGATTCCGGGACAGCCAAAAACATTCAGTACTTC. Translated: CATSDSGTAKNIQYF.

This clonotype appeared many times. The CDR3 DNA sequence: TGTGCCAGCAGCCCGGGACAAGTTGGTTTGGGGGTTAATTCACCCCTCCACTTT. Encoded protein: CASSPGQVGLGVNSPLHF. The rearrangement joins TRBV12-3 or TRBV12-4 to TRBJ1-6; a weak D match, TRBD1 (6 bases). CDR3 length equals 18 residues. Trimming pared 6 bases from V and 6 bases from J, leaving 24 bases between.

This clonotype was recorded at least ten times. V usage is TRBV9 and J usage is TRBJ1-1; 8 bases match TRBD1. The trim removed 3 bases at V and 1 base at J, leaving 14 bases unmatched. This CDR3 comprises 18 residues. CDR1 and CDR2 from the germline V gene are SGDLS and YYNGEE. CDR3 in DNA: TGTGCCAGCAGCGCACGAGGGGGACAGGTCATAGCGAACACTGAAGCTTTCTTT. Protein product: CASSARGGQVIANTEAFF.

This clonotype was counted ten times or more. An end of the junction does not agree with germline; a read error may underlie this. The chain carries TRBV5-1 and TRBJ2-7; TRBD1 aligns across 10 bases. This CDR3 has 14 amino acids. Germline V lookup: CDR1 SGHRS, CDR2 YFSETQ. In DNA form, the CDR3 reads TGTGCCAGCAGCTTGGGACAGGGGCCCTACGAGCAGTACTTC. Encoded protein: CASSLGQGPYEQYF.

On this clonotype itself: Because the CDR3's place on the DNA is in doubt, the DNA is left out and the CDR3 is given as listed by TCRdb. The V call is TRBV24-1, the J call TRBJ2-2; whether TRBD1, the table's D call, matches the DNA was not checked. Germline V gene data show CDR1 as KGHDR and CDR2 as SFDVKD. The CDR3 has 16 residues if both end residues are counted. CDR3 amino acids: CATSDPGQSTGELFFF.

This clonotype was seen a handful of times. The chain recombines TRBV7-2 with TRBJ2-1; D gene unclear. The CDR3 consists of 15 residues. The V gene's germline CDR1 is SGHTA and CDR2 FQGNSA. With 1 base removed from V and 2 bases from J, the gap between germline ends came to 9 bases. The CDR3 spells CASSLDSLPYNEQFF. CDR3 coding DNA: TGTGCCAGCAGCTTAGACTCACTCCCCTACAATGAGCAGTTCTTC.

The rearrangement joins TRBV5-1 to TRBJ2-7; no firm D call. Trimming shortened V by 4 bases and J by 3 bases, and 14 bases separated the two germline ends. CDR3 length: 14 amino acids. The germline CDR1 and CDR2 sequences are SGHRS and YFSETQ. CDR3 residues: CASSLGFFYYEQYF. The CDR3 nucleotides are TGCGCCAGCAGCCTCGGATTTTTTTACTACGAGCAGTACTTC.

The V call is TRBV7-2, the J call TRBJ1-5; D ambiguous. Trimming cost V 1 base and J 6 bases, with 7 bases left between them. This CDR3 is built from 13 residues. Germline-derived CDR1 and CDR2 are SGHTA and FQGNSA. The DNA for the CDR3 is TGTGCCAGCAGCTTAGATCATATTCAGCCCCAGCATTTT. Its translation: CASSLDHIQPQHF.

The chain is built from TRBV11-2 and TRBJ2-6, with 11 bases aligning to TRBD2. Germline values: CDR1 SGHAT, CDR2 FQNNGV. This CDR3 contains 18 residues. V lost 1 base, J lost 4 bases, and 6 bases stayed unmatched. This CDR3 reads CASSLGLAGGGGANVLTF. CDR3 in DNA: TGTGCCAGCAGCTTAGGATTAGCGGGAGGGGGAGGGGCCAACGTCCTGACTTTC.

The V call is TRBV6-2 or TRBV6-3, the J call TRBJ2-3, with D possibly being TRBD1 (6 bases). The CDR3 loop spans 20 amino acids. Trimming removed 0 bases at V and 0 bases at J, with 22 bases between. Germline V gives CDR1 MNHEY, CDR2 SVGEGT. The CDR3 loop is CASSYSYRVTTLSSTDTQYF. DNA of the CDR3: TGTGCCAGCAGTTACTCATACAGGGTAACCACCTTATCTAGCACAGATACGCAGTATTTT.

V usage is TRBV18 and J usage is TRBJ1-2; 11 bases are shared with TRBD1. The CDR3 runs to 17 residues. Per germline, CDR1 KGHSH and CDR2 LQKENI. The trim removed 2 bases at V and 2 bases at J, leaving 7 bases unmatched. The CDR3 DNA reads TGTGCCAGCTCACCAGGCGGGACAGGGGGTTCGAACTATGGCTACACCTTC. The encoded protein is CASSPGGTGGSNYGYTF. Drawing the rest from reference TRBV18 and TRBJ1-2, the complete variable domain is NAGVMQNPRHLVRRRGQEARLRCSPMKGHSHVYWYRQLPEEGLKFMVYLQKENIIDESGMPKERFSAEFPKEGPSILRIQQVVRGDSAAYFCASSPGGTGGSNYGYTFGSGTRLTVV.

This clonotype was picked up a small number of times. The V and J genes are TRBV20-1 and TRBJ2-7, with 7 bases fitting TRBD2. The CDR3 has 14 residues. Germline CDR1 DFQATT, CDR2 SNEGSKA (reference sequence). J lost 7 bases, V lost 5 bases, and 14 bases had no gene match. The CDR3 region is CSAAAGLSLVEQYF. The CDR3 DNA sequence: TGCAGTGCTGCAGCGGGGTTAAGCCTTGTGGAGCAGTACTTC.

The rearrangement links TRBV7-2 to TRBJ2-3; TRBD1 agrees at 8 bases. The germline V gene encodes CDR1 SGHTA and CDR2 FQGNSA. V trimming: 5 bases; J trimming: 0 bases; junction bases outside the gene matches: 7. CDR3 length: 16 residues. CDR3 nucleotide sequence: TGTGCCAGCAGCACTTGGACAGGGTCTAGCACAGATACGCAGTATTTT. Its translation is CASSTWTGSSTDTQYF.

This clonotype showed up just a few times. This chain links TRBV5-1 with TRBJ2-3; 10 bases match TRBD1. Germline loops: CDR1 SGHRS, CDR2 YFSETQ. The J segment lost 2 bases and the V segment lost 4 bases, leaving 7 bases of the junction unmatched. The CDR3 runs to 16 residues. The DNA for the CDR3 is TGCGCCAGCAGCCGTTCCGGGACAGGGGTCACAGATACGCAGTATTTT. This encodes CASSRSGTGVTDTQYF.

This clonotype has a handful of counts. The CDR3 here is CASSFPGGAPATEQFF. In nucleotides, the CDR3 is TGTGCCAGCAGTTTTCCGGGTGGGGCCCCGGCGACTGAGCAGTTCTTC. The V call is TRBV12-3 or TRBV12-4, the J call TRBJ2-1; D possibly corresponds to TRBD1 (5 bases). The V end was cut by 3 bases, the J end by 9 bases, with 21 bases between. The CDR3 loop spans 16 amino acids.

This clonotype was picked up many times. V and J are TRBV18 and TRBJ2-1, with 9 bases identical to TRBD2. Germline loops: CDR1 KGHSH, CDR2 LQKENI. CDR3 length: 17 amino acids. Trimming cost V 5 bases and J 3 bases; bases outside gene matches: 11. In nucleotides, the CDR3 is TGTGCCAGCTCAACGACTAGCGGAGGAGGGAGCTACAATGAGCAGTTCTTC. Protein product: CASSTTSGGGSYNEQFF.

The sample holds many counts of this clonotype. The rearrangement joins TRBV5-1 to TRBJ2-1; D is unresolved. V was clipped by 0 bases and J by 9 bases, with 13 bases between them. The germline V gene has CDR1 SGHRS and CDR2 YFSETQ. The length of the CDR3 is 14 residues. CDR3 DNA: TGCGCCAGCAGCTTGGAAACAGCTTCGAGTGAGCAGTTCTTC. Translating gives CASSLETASSEQFF.

This clonotype was seen a handful of times. The rearrangement uses TRBV7-8 and TRBJ1-2; D call uncertain. V was pared by 0 bases and J by 2 bases, with 7 bases between. This CDR3 region has 14 residues. Germline V gives CDR1 SGHVS, CDR2 FQNEAQ. The CDR3 here is CASSLATANYGYTF. In DNA, the CDR3 is TGTGCCAGCAGCTTAGCTACAGCAAACTATGGCTACACCTTC. Combining the CDR3 with reference TRBV7-8 and TRBJ1-2 gives the whole variable domain GAGVSQSPRYKVAKRGQDVALRCDPISGHVSLFWYQQALGQGPEFLTYFQNEAQLDKSGLPSDRFFAERPEGSVSTLKIQRTQQEDSAVYLCASSLATANYGYTFGSGTRLTVV.

This clonotype was seen many times. The chain links TRBV12-3 or TRBV12-4 to TRBJ1-6; D may be TRBD1 (5 bases). This CDR3 comprises 16 residues. The V and J ends lost 3 bases and 6 bases respectively, with 15 bases between them. CDR3 in amino acids: CASSLGLQGPNSPLHF. The CDR3 DNA sequence: TGTGCCAGCAGTTTGGGTTTGCAGGGACCTAATTCACCCCTCCACTTT.

The chain joins TRBV5-5 to TRBJ2-5, with 8 bases aligning to TRBD2. V was pared by 4 bases and J by 1 base, with 3 bases of the junction left unmatched. CDR1 is SGHKS, CDR2 YYEKEE, per germline (reference sequence). The CDR3 length is 14 residues. This CDR3 is CASSSGSIQETQYF. CDR3 nucleotide sequence: TGTGCCAGCAGCAGCGGGAGTATCCAAGAGACCCAGTACTTC.

The chain's CDR3 is CASRGSTETQYF. The DNA for the CDR3 is TGTGCCAGCAGAGGTAGCACGGAGACCCAGTACTTC. The chain links TRBV28 to TRBJ2-5; D is ambiguous. CDR1 and CDR2 from the germline V gene are MDHEN and SYDVKM. The V gene lost 6 bases and the J gene lost 5 bases, with 10 bases spanning the gap. The CDR3 has 12 amino acids.

This chain joins TRBV5-1 and TRBJ1-1; D is undetermined. Trimming took off 0 bases at V and 4 bases at J, with 10 bases between the two ends. This CDR3 contains 14 residues. Germline CDR1 and CDR2: SGHRS and YFSETQ. This CDR3 reads CASSLALQATEAFF. In nucleotides, the CDR3 is TGCGCCAGCAGCTTGGCCTTGCAGGCCACTGAAGCTTTCTTT.

This clonotype was observed many times. The chain is built from TRBV2 and TRBJ2-3, with D unresolved. CDR3 length equals 14 residues. Germline V gene data show CDR1 as SNHLY and CDR2 as FYNNEI. V lost 0 bases, J lost 4 bases, and 8 bases lay in between. CDR3 protein: CASSEARSADTQYF. As DNA, the CDR3 is TGTGCCAGCAGTGAAGCGAGGAGTGCAGATACGCAGTATTTT.

The chain is built from TRBV20-1 and TRBJ2-2; D ambiguous. Germline V CDR1 and CDR2: DFQATT, SNEGSKA (reference sequence). There are 13 residues in the CDR3. V lost 6 bases and J 7 bases, leaving 15 bases between the germline ends. CDR3 amino acids: CSAPLGPHGELFF. The CDR3 DNA reads as TGCAGTGCCCCGCTAGGCCCCCACGGGGAGCTGTTTTTT.

V is TRBV6-2 or TRBV6-3 and J is TRBJ2-5; 10 nucleotides line up with TRBD2. The CDR3 has 16 residues. Trimming cost V 0 bases and J 3 bases; bases outside gene matches: 4. CDR1 is MNHEY and CDR2 is SVGEGT in the germline V gene. CDR3 in amino acids: CASSYSTLAGEETQYF. The CDR3, as DNA: TGTGCCAGCAGTTACTCGACCCTAGCGGGGGAAGAGACCCAGTACTTC.